This entry describes one T cell receptor (beta chain). In the original analysis: For nucleated cells, counts were estimated from reference gene primer amplification. Clones were sequenced by immunoSEQ multiplex PCR, and TCRdb holds only the in-frame ones, with some missing. That table is the source of V, J and clone size, and D and trimming were worked out from the DNA. The data show some 130,000 clones, more than 70% seen once. This specimen comes from a study of blood T cell repertoires in COVID-19. About the research overall: T cells, B-cell-depleted T cells, or PBMCs provided the cDNA or gDNA that served as material.

Trimming shortened V by 0 bases and J by 2 bases, and 11 bases separated the two germline ends. Germline values: CDR1 SGDLS, CDR2 YYNGEE. The CDR3 is made up of 15 amino acids. V gene TRBV9 combines with J gene TRBJ2-5, with D possibly TRBD2 on 6 matching bases. The clonotype comes from a man in his 70s with acute or convalescent COVID-19. Specimen: peripheral blood. CDR3 in DNA: TGTGCCAGCAGCGTAGCTCCCAGCGGGCAAGAGACCCAGTACTTC. It specifies CASSVAPSGQETQYF. Using reference TRBV9 and TRBJ2-5 for the parts outside the CDR3, the full variable domain is DSGVTQTPKHLITATGQRVTLRCSPRSGDLSVYWYQQSLDQGLQFLIQYYNGEERAKGNILERFSAQQFPDLHSELNLSSLELGDSALYFCASSVAPSGQETQYFGPGTRLLVL.